The 17 T cell receptor beta chains below were found in one sample sequenced in a study of blood T cell repertoires in COVID-19. Using immunoSEQ multiplex PCR, the repertoire was profiled, and TCRdb retains in-frame clones only, with some absent. The sample yields about 250,000 clones, approximately 90% seen once. Sequenced: peripheral blood. These receptors originate from a woman aged 40 to 55 who had recovered from COVID-19.

V and J are TRBV10-3 and TRBJ2-2; 10 bases match TRBD1. The V gene end was trimmed by 8 bases and the J gene end by 1 base; junction bases not matched to a gene: 4. This CDR3 is 15 amino acids long. CDR1 ENHRY and CDR2 SYGVKD come from the germline V gene. CDR3 amino acids: CAIGRTGGNTGELFF. The CDR3 nucleotides read TGTGCCATCGGAAGGACAGGGGGGAACACCGGGGAGCTGTTTTTT.

The rearrangement joins TRBV1 to TRBJ2-1; the D call in the table, TRBD2, was not verified against the DNA. TRBV1 is annotated as a pseudogene. The CDR3 extends over 19 amino acids. This CDR3 is CQKWTGTSGSPPTGNEQFF. Here the CDR3 DNA reads TGCCAAAAGTGGACCGGGACTAGCGGGAGCCCACCCACAGGGAATGAGCAGTTCTTC.

Only one count was recorded for this clone. The rearrangement links TRBV19 to TRBJ2-5, with TRBD2 matching 8 bases. The CDR3 has 15 amino acids. Germline lookup yields CDR1 LNHDA and CDR2 SQIVND (reference sequence). The J segment lost 5 bases and the V segment lost 10 bases, leaving 15 bases of the junction unmatched. The CDR3: CATSKGGGRWETQYF. The CDR3 nucleotides read TGTGCCACCTCCAAGGGGGGCGGGAGGTGGGAGACCCAGTACTTC.

The rearrangement uses TRBV24-1 and TRBJ2-1; 7 bases map to TRBD2. The CDR3 covers 16 residues. V lost 4 bases and J lost 5; bases outside the gene matches: 10. Germline V gene lookup returns CDR1 KGHDR and CDR2 SFDVKD. CDR3 bases: TGTGCCACCAGTGACCCCCGGGAGGCCCGGCACAATGAGCAGTTCTTC. Translated, it gives CATSDPREARHNEQFF.

V is TRBV7-8 and J is TRBJ1-4; D remains unclear. Between the trimmed V and J ends, which lost 3 bases and 3 bases, there was a span of 11 bases. This CDR3 region has 15 residues. CDR1 SGHVS and CDR2 FQNEAQ come from the germline V gene. This CDR3 is CASSFLTSANEKLFF. The DNA for the CDR3 is TGTGCCAGCAGCTTCCTGACATCTGCTAATGAAAAACTGTTTTTT. The variable domain in full, completed from reference TRBV7-8 and TRBJ1-4, reads GAGVSQSPRYKVAKRGQDVALRCDPISGHVSLFWYQQALGQGPEFLTYFQNEAQLDKSGLPSDRFFAERPEGSVSTLKIQRTQQEDSAVYLCASSFLTSANEKLFFGSGTQLSVL.

This clone has a single count. The J gene is TRBJ2-5, the V gene TRBV4-3; D perhaps matches TRBD1 (5 bases). Germline V CDR1 and CDR2: LGHNA, YSLEER. Trimming cost V 0 bases and J 4 bases, with 21 bases left between them. This CDR3 region has 18 residues. CDR3 region: CASSQDWAKGVSGETQYF. The CDR3 nucleotides are TGCGCCAGCAGCCAAGATTGGGCGAAAGGGGTATCAGGAGAGACCCAGTACTTC.

The chain joins TRBV3-1 (or the pseudogene TRBV3-2) to TRBJ2-1, with 8 bases fitting TRBD1. V gave up 1 base and J gave up 3 bases; unmatched junction bases: 2. The germline gives CDR1 LGHDT, CDR2 YNNKEL (reference sequence). The CDR3 sequence is 15 residues long. This CDR3 reads CASSQGTGHYNEQFF. The CDR3 DNA sequence: TGTGCCAGCAGCCAAGGGACAGGGCACTACAATGAGCAGTTCTTC.

This rearrangement joins TRBV7-9 to TRBJ1-5, with D possibly being TRBD1 (5 bases). The CDR3 runs to 15 residues. V was pared by 5 bases and J by 6 bases, with 17 bases between. CDR1 and CDR2 from the germline V gene are SEHNR and FQNEAQ (reference sequence). The CDR3 DNA sequence: TGTGCCAGCAGCCCCCGTGGGGGGGGGAGTCAGCCCCAGCATTTT. This encodes CASSPRGGGSQPQHF.

This clone was counted a single time. The chain is built from TRBV7-8 and TRBJ2-5, with a tentative D call TRBD1 (5 bases). The V end lost 4 bases, the J end lost 3 bases, and 9 bases lay between the germline ends. The CDR3 consists of 13 residues. Per the germline V gene, CDR1 is SGHVS and CDR2 is FQNEAQ. CDR3 residues: CASSYRSKETQYF. The CDR3 DNA reads as TGTGCCAGCAGCTACAGGAGTAAAGAGACCCAGTACTTC.

The chain recombines TRBV9 with TRBJ2-5; no reliable D call. The V end was cut by 4 bases, the J end by 5 bases, with 18 bases between. Germline values: CDR1 SGDLS, CDR2 YYNGEE. This CDR3 region has 15 residues. CDR3: CASSPSPANFETQYF. In nucleotides, the CDR3 is TGTGCCAGCAGCCCGAGCCCCGCGAATTTTGAGACCCAGTACTTC.

The V and J genes are TRBV24-1 and TRBJ1-1, with D uncertain. Trimming took 4 bases from V and 4 from J, leaving 12 bases between them. This CDR3 contains 14 residues. Germline V CDR1 and CDR2: KGHDR, SFDVKD. The CDR3 DNA is TGTGCCACCAGTGACGGGCCACGGGGCACTGAAGCTTTCTTT. The encoded protein is CATSDGPRGTEAFF.

The rearrangement uses TRBV14 and TRBJ1-2; no definite D call. The CDR3 totals 15 residues. Deletions cut 1 base from V and 4 bases from J, with 13 bases between. Germline-derived CDR1 and CDR2 are SGHDN and FVKESK. CDR3 sequence (DNA): TGTGCCAGCAGCCAAGGTCAGGCTCCCGTCTATGGCTACACCTTC. Amino acids: CASSQGQAPVYGYTF.

This CDR3 is CAISETGAETQYF. In DNA form, the CDR3 reads TGTGCCATCAGTGAGACAGGGGCAGAGACCCAGTACTTC. The V call is TRBV10-3, the J call TRBJ2-5, with 7 bases fitting TRBD1. Germline CDR1 is ENHRY and CDR2 is SYGVKD. The length of the CDR3 is 13 residues. The V gene end was trimmed by 2 bases and the J gene end by 4 bases; junction bases not matched to a gene: 1.

V and J are TRBV25-1 and TRBJ1-6; 7 nucleotides match TRBD1. The germline CDR1 and CDR2 sequences are MGHDK and SYGVNS. The CDR3 loop spans 15 amino acids. Trimming at V came to 3 bases and at J to 11 bases, leaving 10 bases not matched to a gene. The CDR3 reads CASSDTPGQRTPLHF. The CDR3 region has the DNA TGTGCCAGCAGTGATACTCCGGGACAGAGGACACCCCTCCACTTT.

This clone turned up a few times. CDR3 in amino acids: CASSLGQGFTEAFF. CDR3 DNA: TGCGCCAGCAGCTTGGGACAGGGGTTCACTGAAGCTTTCTTT. The chain couples TRBV5-1 to TRBJ1-1, with 8 bases fitting TRBD1. J lost 4 bases, V lost 0 bases, and 2 bases had no gene match. Germline CDR1 and CDR2: SGHRS and YFSETQ. This CDR3 contains 14 residues.

The rearrangement joins TRBV5-4 to TRBJ1-1; D remains unclear. The CDR3 is 11 residues long. The germline V gene encodes CDR1 SGHNT and CDR2 YYREEE (reference sequence). V was shortened by 0 bases and J by 11 bases, with 8 bases between the two germline ends. The CDR3 sequence is CASSLGGVAFF. The CDR3 coding sequence is TGTGCCAGCAGCTTGGGGGGAGTGGCTTTCTTT.

DNA for the CDR3: TGTGCCAGCAGGCTAGCGGCTCAAGAGACCCAGTACTTC. Translated, it gives CASRLAAQETQYF. This rearrangement joins TRBV6-5 to TRBJ2-5; 7 bases are shared with TRBD2. The CDR3 sequence is 13 residues long. V was clipped by 6 bases and J by 2 bases; unmatched bases: 3. CDR1 MNHEY and CDR2 SVGAGI come from the germline V gene.